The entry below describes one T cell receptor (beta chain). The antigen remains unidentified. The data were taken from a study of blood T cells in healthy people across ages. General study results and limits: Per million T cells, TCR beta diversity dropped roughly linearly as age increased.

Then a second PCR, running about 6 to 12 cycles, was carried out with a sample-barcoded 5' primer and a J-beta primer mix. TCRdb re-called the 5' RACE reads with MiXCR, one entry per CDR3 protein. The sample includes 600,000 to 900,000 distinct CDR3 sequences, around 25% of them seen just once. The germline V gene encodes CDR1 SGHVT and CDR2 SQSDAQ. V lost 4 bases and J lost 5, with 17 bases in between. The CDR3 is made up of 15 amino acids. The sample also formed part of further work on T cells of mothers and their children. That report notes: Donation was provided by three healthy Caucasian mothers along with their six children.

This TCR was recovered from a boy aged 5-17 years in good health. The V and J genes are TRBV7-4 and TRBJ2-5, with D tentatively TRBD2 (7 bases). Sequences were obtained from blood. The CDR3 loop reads CASSSRGALWETQYF. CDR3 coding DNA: TGTGCCAGCAGCTCCCGGGGGGCCCTGTGGGAGACCCAGTACTTC.